Listed below are T cell receptor beta chains from one sample, sequenced in a study of blood T cells in healthy people across ages. Using its own MiXCR run on the 5' RACE reads, TCRdb lists one record per CDR3 protein. The sample carries under 850,000 distinct CDR3 sequences, 30% to 45% recorded once. The sample comprised blood. The source is a man aged 18 to 30 in good health. CDR3s include the opening cysteine and the closing phenylalanine or tryptophan. The order of the fields is V gene, J gene, clone size, D gene, CDR3 protein, CDR3 DNA. D genes are given only for firm matches. Size is stated for part of the rows, as once, few or many counts, or as a class when the clone is expanded.

v_call: TRBV7-9
j_call: TRBJ2-5
clone_size: NA
d_call: NA
cdr3_aa: CAGSLAEGYEETQYF
cdr3_nt: TGTGCCGGCAGCTTAGCGGAGGGATACGAAGAGACCCAGTACTTC

v_call: TRBV20-1
j_call: TRBJ2-1
clone_size: few
d_call: TRBD2
cdr3_aa: CSARDWGGGYNEQFF
cdr3_nt: TGCAGTGCTAGAGATTGGGGCGGGGGGTACAATGAGCAGTTCTTC

v_call: TRBV12-3/TRBV12-4
j_call: TRBJ2-3
clone_size: few
d_call: TRBD2
cdr3_aa: CASSPLLAGITDTQYF
cdr3_nt: TGTGCCAGCAGTCCCCTACTAGCGGGTATCACAGATACGCAGTATTTT

v_call: TRBV20-1
j_call: TRBJ1-4
clone_size: few
d_call: TRBD1
cdr3_aa: CSARGTGAEKLFF
cdr3_nt: TGCAGTGCTAGGGGGACAGGGGCTGAAAAACTGTTTTTT

v_call: TRBV27
j_call: TRBJ2-1
clone_size: NA
d_call: TRBD2
cdr3_aa: CASSLSRRLLAGGNNEQFF
cdr3_nt: TGTGCCAGCAGTTTATCGCGCCGATTACTAGCGGGGGGGAACAATGAGCAGTTCTTC

v_call: TRBV9
j_call: TRBJ1-2
clone_size: NA
d_call: TRBD1
cdr3_aa: CASSATGSNYGYTF
cdr3_nt: TGTGCCAGCAGCGCGACAGGGAGCAACTATGGCTACACCTTC

v_call: TRBV4-2
j_call: TRBJ1-2
clone_size: NA
d_call: TRBD1
cdr3_aa: CASSHPLTGNNYGYTF
cdr3_nt: TGTGCCAGCAGCCATCCCCTGACAGGGAATAATTATGGCTACACCTTC

v_call: TRBV20-1
j_call: TRBJ1-6
clone_size: NA
d_call: TRBD1
cdr3_aa: CSATKPGQGAGSPLHF
cdr3_nt: TGCAGTGCCACCAAACCCGGACAGGGGGCAGGCTCACCCCTCCACTTT

v_call: TRBV5-6
j_call: TRBJ1-6
clone_size: NA
d_call: TRBD1
cdr3_aa: CASSLGDRENSPLHF
cdr3_nt: TGTGCCAGCAGCTTGGGGGACAGGGAGAATTCACCCCTCCACTTT

v_call: TRBV12-3/TRBV12-4
j_call: TRBJ1-5
clone_size: NA
d_call: TRBD1
cdr3_aa: CATTEGTGNQPQHF
cdr3_nt: TGTGCCACCACAGAAGGGACAGGGAACCAGCCCCAGCATTTT

v_call: TRBV28
j_call: TRBJ1-5
clone_size: NA
d_call: NA
cdr3_aa: CASSFRRAYNQPQHF
cdr3_nt: TGTGCCAGCAGTTTTCGAAGGGCCTACAATCAGCCCCAGCATTTT

v_call: TRBV27
j_call: TRBJ1-2
clone_size: NA
d_call: NA
cdr3_aa: CASSRGLGGSYGYTF
cdr3_nt: TGTGCCAGCAGTCGGGGCTTAGGTGGGTCATATGGCTACACCTTC

v_call: TRBV4-1
j_call: TRBJ1-5
clone_size: NA
d_call: TRBD1
cdr3_aa: CASSLGTGVQPQHF
cdr3_nt: TGCGCCAGCAGCCTCGGGACAGGAGTTCAGCCCCAGCATTTT

v_call: TRBV20-1
j_call: TRBJ2-7
clone_size: NA
d_call: TRBD2
cdr3_aa: CSARDTSGGEIYEQYF
cdr3_nt: TGCAGTGCTAGAGATACCAGCGGGGGGGAAATCTACGAGCAGTACTTC

v_call: TRBV10-3
j_call: TRBJ2-3
clone_size: few
d_call: NA
cdr3_aa: CAISESTLDTQYF
cdr3_nt: TGTGCCATCAGTGAAAGCACCCTCGATACGCAGTATTTT

v_call: TRBV9
j_call: TRBJ2-4
clone_size: NA
d_call: TRBD2
cdr3_aa: CAISATYERGSYNEQYF
cdr3_nt: TGTGCCATCAGCGCCACCTATGAGCGGGGATCTTACAATGAGCAGTACTTC

v_call: TRBV4-3
j_call: TRBJ2-4
clone_size: many
d_call: TRBD1
cdr3_aa: CASSQVMTPGQGVYF
cdr3_nt: TGCGCCAGCAGCCAAGTGATGACCCCGGGACAGGGAGTGTACTTC

v_call: TRBV20-1
j_call: TRBJ2-3
clone_size: NA
d_call: TRBD1
cdr3_aa: CSARTGASYTDTQYF
cdr3_nt: TGCAGTGCGCGGACAGGGGCCAGCTACACAGATACGCAGTATTTT

v_call: TRBV20-1
j_call: TRBJ2-3
clone_size: few
d_call: TRBD2
cdr3_aa: CSASREEGPDTQYF
cdr3_nt: TGCAGTGCTAGTCGGGAGGAAGGGCCAGATACGCAGTATTTT

v_call: TRBV4-2
j_call: TRBJ2-5
clone_size: NA
d_call: NA
cdr3_aa: CASSQEAFSREETQYF
cdr3_nt: TGTGCCAGCAGCCAAGAAGCTTTTTCCAGGGAAGAGACCCAGTACTTC

v_call: TRBV15
j_call: TRBJ1-1
clone_size: NA
d_call: NA
cdr3_aa: CATSRVPTNAEAFF
cdr3_nt: TGTGCCACCAGCAGAGTCCCAACCAACGCTGAAGCTTTCTTT

v_call: TRBV5-1
j_call: TRBJ1-1
clone_size: NA
d_call: TRBD1
cdr3_aa: CASSLGTGEWTEAFF
cdr3_nt: TGCGCCAGCAGCTTGGGGACAGGAGAATGGACTGAAGCTTTCTTT

v_call: TRBV29-1
j_call: TRBJ2-5
clone_size: NA
d_call: TRBD2
cdr3_aa: CSVESTSGSSGETQYF
cdr3_nt: TGCAGCGTTGAATCGACTAGCGGGAGTAGCGGAGAGACCCAGTACTTC

v_call: TRBV11-1
j_call: TRBJ2-3
clone_size: NA
d_call: NA
cdr3_aa: CASSLSPTSTDTQYF
cdr3_nt: TGTGCCAGCAGCTTATCCCCGACTAGCACAGATACGCAGTATTTT

v_call: TRBV6-2/TRBV6-3
j_call: TRBJ2-3
clone_size: once
d_call: TRBD2
cdr3_aa: CASTRGESTDAQYF
cdr3_nt: TGTGCCAGCACCCGGGGGGAAAGCACAGATGCGCAGTATTTT

v_call: TRBV9
j_call: TRBJ1-2
clone_size: NA
d_call: NA
cdr3_aa: CASSAGQRGYTF
cdr3_nt: TGTGCCAGCAGCGCCGGACAGCGTGGCTACACCTTC

v_call: TRBV5-6
j_call: TRBJ2-2
clone_size: NA
d_call: NA
cdr3_aa: CASSLWSTENTGELFF
cdr3_nt: TGTGCCAGCAGCTTGTGGTCGACAGAGAACACCGGGGAGCTGTTTTTT

v_call: TRBV2
j_call: TRBJ2-5
clone_size: NA
d_call: NA
cdr3_aa: CVSSRDAVYNEQYF
cdr3_nt: TGTGTCAGCAGCCGGGACGCCGTCTACAATGAGCAGTACTTC

v_call: TRBV12-3/TRBV12-4
j_call: TRBJ2-2
clone_size: NA
d_call: NA
cdr3_aa: CASSFFGRTNTGELFF
cdr3_nt: TGTGCCAGCAGTTTCTTTGGACGGACGAACACCGGGGAGCTGTTTTTT

v_call: TRBV19
j_call: TRBJ1-2
clone_size: few
d_call: NA
cdr3_aa: CASSMGADNYGYTF
cdr3_nt: TGTGCCAGTAGTATGGGGGCGGATAACTATGGCTACACCTTC

v_call: TRBV5-1
j_call: TRBJ1-6
clone_size: few
d_call: NA
cdr3_aa: CASSLLAEWDIVNSPLHF
cdr3_nt: TGCGCCAGCAGCCTACTCGCTGAGTGGGACATTGTAAATTCACCCCTCCACTTT